This T cell receptor beta chain was retrieved from a study of T-cell memory formation after mild COVID-19. Study context: In these data, TCR clusters were largely donor specific.

There are a few counts of this clonotype. Its antigen remains unknown. 5'RACE, which relied on constant-segment primers, yielded TCR alpha and TCR beta cDNA libraries carrying sample barcodes and UMIs. Each CDR3 protein is one row after TCRdb ran MiXCR on the 5' RACE reads. The repertoire holds some 62,000 distinct CDR3 sequences, with approximately 9% as singletons. The CDR3 is 15 amino acids. V was clipped by 6 bases and J by 5 bases, with 19 bases between them. CDR1 is MNHEY and CDR2 is SMNVEV in the germline V gene (reference sequence). Study-wide points: Whereas later expanders leaned CD4+, clones contracting day 15 to 85 showed a balanced CD4/CD8 makeup. The appearance of some responding clones in pre-infection memory suggested that cross-reactive memory joined.

Material for sequencing was PBMCs or a T cell subset sorted from them (not recorded which). The gene calls are TRBV27 and TRBJ2-5; possibly TRBD1 for D (5 bases). This TCR was sampled from a man aged 18-30 years who had mild COVID-19 (a few samples of this study predate the infection). Cell type and time point are not known. CDR3 in DNA: TGTGCCAGCAGCTTCCGTTTCAGGGCCGAGGAGACCCAGTACTTC. Translated, it gives CASSFRFRAEETQYF.